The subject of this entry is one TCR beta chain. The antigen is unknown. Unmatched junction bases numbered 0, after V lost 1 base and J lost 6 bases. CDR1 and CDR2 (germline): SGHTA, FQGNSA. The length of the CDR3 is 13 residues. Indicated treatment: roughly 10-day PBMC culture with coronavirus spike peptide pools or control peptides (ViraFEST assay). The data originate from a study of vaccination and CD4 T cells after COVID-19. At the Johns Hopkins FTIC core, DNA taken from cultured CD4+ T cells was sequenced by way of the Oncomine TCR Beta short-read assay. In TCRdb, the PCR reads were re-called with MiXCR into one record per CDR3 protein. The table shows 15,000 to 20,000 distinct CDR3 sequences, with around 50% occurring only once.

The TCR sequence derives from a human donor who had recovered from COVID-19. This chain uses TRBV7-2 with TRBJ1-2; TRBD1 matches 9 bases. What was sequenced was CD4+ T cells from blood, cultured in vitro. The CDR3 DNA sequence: TGTGCCAGCAGCTTAGGGACAGGGGATGGCTACACCTTC. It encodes CASSLGTGDGYTF.